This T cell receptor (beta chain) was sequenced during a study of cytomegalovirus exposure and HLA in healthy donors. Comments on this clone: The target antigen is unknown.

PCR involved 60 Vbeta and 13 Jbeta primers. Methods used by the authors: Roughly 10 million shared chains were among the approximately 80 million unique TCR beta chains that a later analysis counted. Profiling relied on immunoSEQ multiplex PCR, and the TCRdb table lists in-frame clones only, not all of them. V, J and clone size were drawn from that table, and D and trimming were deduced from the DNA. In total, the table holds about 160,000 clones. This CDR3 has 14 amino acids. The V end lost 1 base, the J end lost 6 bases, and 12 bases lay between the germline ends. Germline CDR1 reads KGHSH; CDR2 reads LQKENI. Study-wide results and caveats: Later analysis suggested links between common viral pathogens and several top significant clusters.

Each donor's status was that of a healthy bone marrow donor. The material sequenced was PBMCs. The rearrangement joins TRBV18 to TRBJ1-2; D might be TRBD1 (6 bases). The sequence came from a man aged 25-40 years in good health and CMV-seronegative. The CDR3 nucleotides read TGTGCCAGCTCACCACTAACCACAGGGAATGGCTACACCTTC. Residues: CASSPLTTGNGYTF.